The clone carrying this T cell receptor (beta chain) was counted only a few times. The antigen is undetermined. In germline, CDR1 is GTSNPN, CDR2 SVGIG (reference sequence). The CDR3 covers 13 residues. V was pared by 5 bases and J by 4 bases, with 14 bases between. This record belongs to a study of beta chain features in type 1 diabetes. Study-level information: Healthy donors and patients showed comparable age, gender and cell yields. Taken together, all samples contributed some 98 million examined sorted cells.

Isolated RNA was reverse transcribed in full, so expressed TCRB transcripts were sequenced. Sequenced by immunoSEQ multiplex PCR; TCRdb stores in-frame clones only, minus some. Of more than 250,000 clones in the sample, 20% are singletons; the top ten hold 0.028%. General study points: Moderate yet significant TCRB CDR3 shortening was seen in Type 1 diabetes patients in all four CD4+ subsets.

The chain carries TRBV30 and TRBJ1-2; the D is unclear. This sequence was found in a woman aged 40 to 55 with type 1 diabetes. The sequenced material came from naive CD4+ T cells from blood. The CDR3 reads CAWGPLQLYGYTF. CDR3 sequence (DNA): TGTGCCTGGGGGCCGCTACAACTCTATGGCTACACCTTC.